This T cell receptor (beta chain) derives from a study of cytomegalovirus exposure and HLA in healthy donors. Background on the study: The same platform was used for the 110 or so validation repertoires and the 650 to 800 first-cohort repertoires, a later analysis reported.

The V gene lost 3 bases and the J gene lost 5 bases, with 10 bases spanning the gap. The V gene's germline CDR1 is SNHLY and CDR2 FYNNEI. The CDR3 contains 13 residues. Some clones are missing from TCRdb's copy, which holds only in-frame ones; the method was immunoSEQ multiplex PCR. The sample holds some 150,000 clones, just over 85% seen once. The TCR originated in a woman between 18 and 30 years old in good health and CMV-seropositive. Sequencing was performed on PBMCs. The chain carries TRBV2 and TRBJ2-5, with unresolved D. The CDR3 bases are TGTGCCAGCAGTGAGGGCAGCCGGGAGACCCAGTACTTC. It codes for CASSEGSRETQYF.